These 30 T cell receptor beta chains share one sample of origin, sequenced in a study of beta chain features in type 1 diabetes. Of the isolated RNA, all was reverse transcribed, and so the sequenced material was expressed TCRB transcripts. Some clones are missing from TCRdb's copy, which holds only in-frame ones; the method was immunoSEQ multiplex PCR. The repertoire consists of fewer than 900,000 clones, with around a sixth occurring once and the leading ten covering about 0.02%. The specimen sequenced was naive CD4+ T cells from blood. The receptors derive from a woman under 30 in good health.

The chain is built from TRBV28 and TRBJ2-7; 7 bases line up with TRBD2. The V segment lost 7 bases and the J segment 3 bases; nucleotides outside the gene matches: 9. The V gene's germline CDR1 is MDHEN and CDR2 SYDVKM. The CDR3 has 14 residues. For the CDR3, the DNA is TGTGCCAGCACCCGCCGCGGGGGTAACTACGAGCAGTACTTC. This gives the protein CASTRRGGNYEQYF.

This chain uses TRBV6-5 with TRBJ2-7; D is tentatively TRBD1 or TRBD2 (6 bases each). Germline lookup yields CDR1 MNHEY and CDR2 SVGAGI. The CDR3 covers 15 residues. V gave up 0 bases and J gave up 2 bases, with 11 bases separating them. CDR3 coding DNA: TGTGCCAGCAGTTACTCTGGGGGGCCCCCCTACGAGCAGTACTTC. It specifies CASSYSGGPPYEQYF.

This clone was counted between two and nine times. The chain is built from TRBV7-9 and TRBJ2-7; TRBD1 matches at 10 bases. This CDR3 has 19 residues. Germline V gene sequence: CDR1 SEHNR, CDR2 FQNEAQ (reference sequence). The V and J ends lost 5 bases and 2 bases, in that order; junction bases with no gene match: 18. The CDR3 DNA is TGTGCCAGCAGCGGACAAAGTGACAGGGGGCTGTTTTGGACCTACGAGCAGTACTTC. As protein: CASSGQSDRGLFWTYEQYF.

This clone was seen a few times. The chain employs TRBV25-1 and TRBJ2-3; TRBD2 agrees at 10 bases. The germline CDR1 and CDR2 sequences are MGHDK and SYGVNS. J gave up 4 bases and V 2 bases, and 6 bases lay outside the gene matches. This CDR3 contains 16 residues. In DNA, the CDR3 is TGTGCCAGCAGTGAACCATTAGCGGGAGGCGCAGATACGCAGTATTTT. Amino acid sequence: CASSEPLAGGADTQYF.

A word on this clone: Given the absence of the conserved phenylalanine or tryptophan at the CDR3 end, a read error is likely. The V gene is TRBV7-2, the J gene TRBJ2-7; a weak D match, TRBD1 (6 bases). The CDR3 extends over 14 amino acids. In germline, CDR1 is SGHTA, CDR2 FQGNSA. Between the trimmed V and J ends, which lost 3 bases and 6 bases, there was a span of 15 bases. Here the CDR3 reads CASSFDRTPSEQYL. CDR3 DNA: TGTGCCAGCAGCTTTGACAGGACCCCCTCCGAGCAGTACCTC.

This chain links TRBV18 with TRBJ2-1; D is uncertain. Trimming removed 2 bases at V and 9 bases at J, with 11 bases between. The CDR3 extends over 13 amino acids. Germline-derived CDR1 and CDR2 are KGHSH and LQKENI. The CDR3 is CASSPIENGEQFF. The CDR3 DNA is TGTGCCAGCTCACCAATTGAGAACGGTGAGCAGTTCTTC.

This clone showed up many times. CDR3 amino acids: CASSQDTVYGYTF. The CDR3 region has the DNA TGTGCCAGCAGCCAAGATACAGTCTATGGCTACACCTTC. The rearrangement uses TRBV14 and TRBJ1-2; D gene ambiguous. Between the trimmed V and J ends, which lost 0 bases and 4 bases, there was a span of 6 bases. This CDR3 has 13 amino acids. Germline lookup yields CDR1 SGHDN and CDR2 FVKESK.

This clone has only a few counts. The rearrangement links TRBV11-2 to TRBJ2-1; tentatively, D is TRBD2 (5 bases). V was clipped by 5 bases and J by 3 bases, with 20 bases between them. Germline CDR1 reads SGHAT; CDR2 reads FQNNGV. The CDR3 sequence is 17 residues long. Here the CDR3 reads CASSPRTDLANYNEQFF. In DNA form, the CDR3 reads TGTGCCAGCAGCCCTCGGACTGACTTAGCCAACTACAATGAGCAGTTCTTC.

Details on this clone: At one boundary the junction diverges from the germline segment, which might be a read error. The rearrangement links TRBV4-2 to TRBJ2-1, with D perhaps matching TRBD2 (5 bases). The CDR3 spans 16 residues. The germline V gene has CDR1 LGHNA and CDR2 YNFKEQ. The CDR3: CASGQVSLASHNEQFF. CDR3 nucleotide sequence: TGTGCCAGCGGCCAAGTCAGCCTAGCCAGTCACAATGAGCAGTTCTTC.

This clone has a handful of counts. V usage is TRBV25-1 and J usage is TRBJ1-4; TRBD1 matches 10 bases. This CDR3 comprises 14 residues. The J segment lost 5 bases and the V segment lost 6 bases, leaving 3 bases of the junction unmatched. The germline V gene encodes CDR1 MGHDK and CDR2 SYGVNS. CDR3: CASRRGQGNEKLFF. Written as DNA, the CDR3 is TGTGCCAGCAGGAGGGGACAGGGGAATGAAAAACTGTTTTTT.

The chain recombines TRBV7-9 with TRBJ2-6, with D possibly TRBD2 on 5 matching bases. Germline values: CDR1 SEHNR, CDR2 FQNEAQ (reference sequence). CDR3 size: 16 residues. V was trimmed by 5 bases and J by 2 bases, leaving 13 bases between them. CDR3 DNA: TGTGCCAGCAGCCCCGGAGGTTATGCTGGGGCCAACGTCCTGACTTTC. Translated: CASSPGGYAGANVLTF.

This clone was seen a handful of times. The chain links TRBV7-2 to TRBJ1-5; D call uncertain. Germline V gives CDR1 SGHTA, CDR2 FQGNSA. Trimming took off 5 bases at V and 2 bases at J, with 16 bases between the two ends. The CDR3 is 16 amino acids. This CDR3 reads CASSTRVGPGNQPQHF. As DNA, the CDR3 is TGTGCCAGCAGCACGCGGGTAGGGCCTGGCAATCAGCCCCAGCATTTT.

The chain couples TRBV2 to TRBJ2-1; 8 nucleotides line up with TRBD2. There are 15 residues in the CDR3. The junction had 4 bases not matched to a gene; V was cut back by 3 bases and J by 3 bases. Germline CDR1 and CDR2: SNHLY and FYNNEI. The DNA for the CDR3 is TGTGCCAGCAGTGAGTCGGGACTAGTCTACAATGAGCAGTTCTTC. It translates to CASSESGLVYNEQFF.

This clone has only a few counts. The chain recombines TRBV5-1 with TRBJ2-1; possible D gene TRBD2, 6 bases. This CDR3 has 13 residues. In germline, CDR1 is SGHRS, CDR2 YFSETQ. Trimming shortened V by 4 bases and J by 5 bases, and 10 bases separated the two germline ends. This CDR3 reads CASSLAYDNEQFF. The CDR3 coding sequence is TGCGCCAGCAGCCTAGCGTACGACAATGAGCAGTTCTTC.

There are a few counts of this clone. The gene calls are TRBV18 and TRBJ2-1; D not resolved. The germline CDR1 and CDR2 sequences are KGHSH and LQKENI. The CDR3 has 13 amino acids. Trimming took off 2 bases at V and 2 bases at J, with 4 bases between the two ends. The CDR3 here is CASSPTTYNEQFF. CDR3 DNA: TGTGCCAGCTCACCAACGACCTACAATGAGCAGTTCTTC.

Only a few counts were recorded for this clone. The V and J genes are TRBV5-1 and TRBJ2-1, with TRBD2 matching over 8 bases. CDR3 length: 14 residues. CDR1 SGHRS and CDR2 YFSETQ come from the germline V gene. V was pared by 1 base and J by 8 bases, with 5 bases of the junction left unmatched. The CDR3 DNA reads TGCGCCAGCAGCTTGTTTAGCGGGGTGGATGAGCAGTTCTTC. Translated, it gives CASSLFSGVDEQFF.

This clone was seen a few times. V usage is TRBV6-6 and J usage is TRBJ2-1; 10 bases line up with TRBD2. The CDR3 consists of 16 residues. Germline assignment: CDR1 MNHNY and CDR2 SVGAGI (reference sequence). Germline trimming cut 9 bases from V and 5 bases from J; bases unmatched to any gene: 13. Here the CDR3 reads CASWGARTSGNNEQFF. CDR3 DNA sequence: TGTGCCAGTTGGGGGGCGCGGACTAGCGGTAACAATGAGCAGTTCTTC.

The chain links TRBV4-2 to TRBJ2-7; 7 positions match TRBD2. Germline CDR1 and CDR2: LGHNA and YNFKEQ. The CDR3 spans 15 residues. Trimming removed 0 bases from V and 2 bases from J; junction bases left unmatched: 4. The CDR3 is CASSQDRGRTYEQYF. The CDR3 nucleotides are TGTGCCAGCAGCCAAGATCGCGGGAGAACCTACGAGCAGTACTTC.

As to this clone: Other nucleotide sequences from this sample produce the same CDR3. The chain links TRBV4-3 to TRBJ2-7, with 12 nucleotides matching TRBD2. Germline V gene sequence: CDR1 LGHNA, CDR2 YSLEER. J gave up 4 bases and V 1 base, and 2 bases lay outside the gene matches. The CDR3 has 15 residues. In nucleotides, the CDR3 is TGCGCCAGCAGCCAAGGACTAGCGGGAGCGTACGAGCAGTACTTC. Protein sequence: CASSQGLAGAYEQYF.

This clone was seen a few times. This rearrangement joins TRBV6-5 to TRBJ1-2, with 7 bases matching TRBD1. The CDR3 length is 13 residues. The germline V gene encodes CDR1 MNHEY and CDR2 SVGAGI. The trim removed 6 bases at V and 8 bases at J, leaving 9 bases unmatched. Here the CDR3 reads CASRETGSSGYTF. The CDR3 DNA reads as TGTGCCAGCAGGGAGACAGGGAGTAGCGGCTACACCTTC.

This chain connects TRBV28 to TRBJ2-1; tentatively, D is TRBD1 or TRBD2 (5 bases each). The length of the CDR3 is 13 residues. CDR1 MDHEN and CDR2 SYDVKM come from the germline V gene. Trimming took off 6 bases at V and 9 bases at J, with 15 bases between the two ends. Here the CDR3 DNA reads TGTGCCAGCAGACCCGGGACGCCTTCTGAGCAGTTCTTC. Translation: CASRPGTPSEQFF.

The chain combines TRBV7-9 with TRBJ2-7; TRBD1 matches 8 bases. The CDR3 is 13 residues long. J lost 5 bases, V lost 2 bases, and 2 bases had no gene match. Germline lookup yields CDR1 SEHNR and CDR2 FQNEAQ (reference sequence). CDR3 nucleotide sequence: TGTGCCAGCAGCTTATCCAGGGGGCACGAGCAGTACTTC. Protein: CASSLSRGHEQYF.

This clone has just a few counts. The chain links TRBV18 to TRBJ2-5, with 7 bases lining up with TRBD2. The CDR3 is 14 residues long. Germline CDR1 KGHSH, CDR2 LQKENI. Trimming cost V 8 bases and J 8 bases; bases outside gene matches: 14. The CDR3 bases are TGTGCCAGCGCTGCGGGGGTCTATCTCGTAACCCAGTACTTC. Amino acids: CASAAGVYLVTQYF.

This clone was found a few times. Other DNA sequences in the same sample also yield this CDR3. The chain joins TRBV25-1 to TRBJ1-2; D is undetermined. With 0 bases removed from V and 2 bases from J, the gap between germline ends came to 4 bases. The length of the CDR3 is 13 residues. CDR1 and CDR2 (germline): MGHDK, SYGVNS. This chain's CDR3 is CASSEYRNYGYTF. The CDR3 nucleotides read TGTGCCAGCAGTGAATACAGGAACTATGGCTACACCTTC.

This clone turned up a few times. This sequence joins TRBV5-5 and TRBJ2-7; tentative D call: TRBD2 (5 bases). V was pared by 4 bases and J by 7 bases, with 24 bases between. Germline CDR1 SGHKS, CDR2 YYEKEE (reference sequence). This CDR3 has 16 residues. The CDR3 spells CASSPSLGFQPLEQYF. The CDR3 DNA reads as TGTGCCAGCAGCCCTAGCCTAGGGTTTCAGCCGCTAGAGCAGTACTTC.

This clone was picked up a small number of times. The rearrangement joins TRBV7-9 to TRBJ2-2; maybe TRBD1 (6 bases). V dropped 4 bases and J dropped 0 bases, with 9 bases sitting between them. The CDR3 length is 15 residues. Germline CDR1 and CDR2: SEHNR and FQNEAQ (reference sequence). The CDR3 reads CASSSWDTNTGELFF. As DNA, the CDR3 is TGTGCCAGCAGCTCGTGGGACACGAACACCGGGGAGCTGTTTTTT.

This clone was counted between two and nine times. The CDR3 loop reads CAISPNLAGTYEQYF. The DNA of the CDR3 is TGTGCCATCAGCCCAAACCTGGCAGGAACCTACGAGCAGTACTTC. V usage is TRBV10-3 and J usage is TRBJ2-7, with D hard to call. Between the trimmed V and J ends, which lost 6 bases and 2 bases, there was a span of 17 bases. Germline V gives CDR1 ENHRY, CDR2 SYGVKD. The CDR3 consists of 15 residues.

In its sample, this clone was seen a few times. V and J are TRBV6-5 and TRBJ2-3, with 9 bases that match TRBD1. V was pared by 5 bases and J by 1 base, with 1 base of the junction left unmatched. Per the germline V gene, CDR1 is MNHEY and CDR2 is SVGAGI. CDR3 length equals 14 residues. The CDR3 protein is CASSRDRGTDTQYF. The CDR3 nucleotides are TGTGCCAGCAGTCGGGACAGGGGCACAGATACGCAGTATTTT.

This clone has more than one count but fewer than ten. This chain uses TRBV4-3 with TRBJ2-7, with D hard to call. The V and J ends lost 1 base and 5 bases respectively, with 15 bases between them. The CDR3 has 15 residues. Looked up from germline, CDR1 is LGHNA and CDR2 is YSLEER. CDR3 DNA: TGCGCCAGCAGCCAAGTTGGAAAGACGTCCAACGAGCAGTACTTC. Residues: CASSQVGKTSNEQYF.

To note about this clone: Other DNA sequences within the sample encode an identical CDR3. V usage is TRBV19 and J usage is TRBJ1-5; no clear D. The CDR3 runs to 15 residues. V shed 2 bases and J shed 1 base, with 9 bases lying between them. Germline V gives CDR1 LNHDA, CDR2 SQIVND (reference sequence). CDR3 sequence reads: CASSIKGGSNQPQHF. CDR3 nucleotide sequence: TGTGCCAGTAGTATAAAAGGCGGGAGCAATCAGCCCCAGCATTTT.